The rows below give T cell receptor beta chains drawn from one sample of a study of tumor-infiltrating lymphocytes in primary liver carcinoma. TCRdb re-called the multiplex PCR reads with MiXCR, one entry per CDR3 protein. The sample contains more than 95,000 distinct CDR3 sequences, roughly 80% of which appear only once. Source material: liver tumor tissue from sampling region 3. The receptors here all came from a man aged 40-49 years with primary liver carcinoma and hepatitis B virus infection. Each CDR3 is given with its conserved first and last residue. Each record gives: clone size, CDR3 length, J gene, D gene, V gene, CDR3 protein, CDR3 DNA. D genes are given only for firm matches. The listing skips clone size in some rows; elsewhere it reads once, few, many or a size class.

size: .
length: 14
J: TRBJ1-1
D: .
V: TRBV7-9
CDR3: CASSWGRSDTEAFF
DNA: TGTGCCAGCAGCTGGGGTCGTTCCGATACTGAAGCTTTCTTT

size: few
length: 14
J: TRBJ2-5
D: .
V: TRBV11-1
CDR3: CTSSLLQSQETQYF
DNA: TGTACCAGCAGCTTACTACAGAGTCAAGAGACCCAGTACTTC

size: .
length: 14
J: TRBJ2-7
D: .
V: TRBV12-3/TRBV12-4
CDR3: CASSWGDSSHEQYF
DNA: TGTGCCAGCAGTTGGGGGGATTCCTCCCATGAGCAGTACTTC

size: once
length: 14
J: TRBJ2-1
D: .
V: TRBV11-2
CDR3: CASSLSILGREQFF
DNA: TGTGCCAGCAGCTTGTCTATCTTGGGGCGTGAGCAGTTCTTC

size: .
length: 15
J: TRBJ2-7
D: TRBD1
V: TRBV11-2
CDR3: CANNLRWTGENEQYF
DNA: TGTGCTAACAACTTACGATGGACAGGGGAAAATGAGCAGTACTTC

size: medium-sized
length: 13
J: TRBJ2-5
D: TRBD1
V: TRBV29-1
CDR3: CSAPRGQGETQYF
DNA: TGCAGCGCCCCACGAGGACAGGGAGAGACCCAGTACTTC

size: .
length: 15
J: TRBJ2-2
D: TRBD1
V: TRBV7-9
CDR3: CANRPGQAGTGEMFF
DNA: TGTGCCAACAGACCGGGACAGGCGGGGACCGGGGAGATGTTTTTT

size: .
length: 12
J: TRBJ2-5
D: .
V: TRBV29-1
CDR3: CTVRVSGETQYF
DNA: TGCACCGTTAGGGTTTCCGGTGAGACCCAGTACTTC

size: .
length: 20
J: TRBJ2-3
D: TRBD2
V: TRBV4-3
CDR3: CASSQDLPSGISGRAVTQYF
DNA: TGCGCTAGCAGCCAAGATCTTCCCTCCGGGATTAGCGGGAGAGCAGTTACGCAGTATTTT

size: .
length: 20
J: TRBJ2-1
D: TRBD2
V: TRBV7-8
CDR3: CASSSRGSGLAGGVYIEQFF
DNA: TGTGCCAGCAGCTCCCGAGGGTCGGGACTAGCGGGGGGGGTTTACATTGAGCAGTTCTTC

size: medium-sized
length: 16
J: TRBJ1-2
D: .
V: TRBV5-6
CDR3: CASSSRDRIVNYGYTF
DNA: TGTGCCAGCAGCTCCCGCGACAGGATCGTCAACTATGGCTACACCTTC

size: .
length: 14
J: TRBJ2-3
D: .
V: TRBV29-1
CDR3: CSAHGVLLTDTQYF
DNA: TGCAGCGCTCACGGGGTCCTCCTCACAGATACGCAGTATTTT

size: .
length: 17
J: TRBJ2-2
D: TRBD2
V: TRBV5-5
CDR3: CASSLRGLVRTTGEMFF
DNA: TGTGCCAGCAGCTTACGGGGACTAGTGCGGACAACCGGGGAGATGTTTTTT

size: .
length: 14
J: TRBJ2-5
D: .
V: TRBV5-6
CDR3: CASSLEASQETKYF
DNA: TGTGCCAGTAGCTTAGAGGCTAGCCAAGAGACCAAGTACTTC

size: .
length: 13
J: TRBJ2-1
D: TRBD1
V: TRBV24-1
CDR3: CASRGQGAHEQFF
DNA: TGTGCCTCACGGGGACAGGGGGCGCATGAGCAGTTCTTC

size: few
length: 16
J: TRBJ2-2
D: TRBD1
V: TRBV9
CDR3: CASSVDWDRPPGELFF
DNA: TGTGCCAGCAGCGTAGACTGGGACAGGCCCCCCGGGGAGCTGTTTTTT

size: .
length: 13
J: TRBJ1-1
D: TRBD1
V: TRBV6-6
CDR3: CTSSTGGNTEALF
DNA: TGTACCAGTAGTACAGGGGGGAATACTGAAGCTTTATTT

size: .
length: 15
J: TRBJ2-2
D: .
V: TRBV11-1
CDR3: CTSSYTGPFSVELFF
DNA: TGTACCAGCAGTTATACAGGACCTTTCTCCGTGGAGCTGTTTTTT

size: .
length: 15
J: TRBJ2-2
D: .
V: TRBV6-6
CDR3: CTSTTGGANTGELFF
DNA: TGTACCAGCACTACAGGGGGGGCGAACACCGGGGAGCTATTTTTT

size: .
length: 15
J: TRBJ2-5
D: .
V: TRBV11-2
CDR3: CASSPVGLIPETQYF
DNA: TGTGCCAGCAGTCCCGTTGGACTAATCCCAGAGACCCAGTACTTC

size: .
length: 16
J: TRBJ1-5
D: .
V: TRBV6-1
CDR3: CASSVGGIVSNQPQHF
DNA: TGTGCCAGCAGTGTAGGAGGAATAGTCAGCAATCAGCCCCAGCATTTT

size: .
length: 11
J: TRBJ2-5
D: .
V: TRBV10-2
CDR3: CASTEWGTQYF
DNA: TGCGCCAGCACTGAATGGGGGACCCAATACTTC

size: .
length: 15
J: TRBJ2-1
D: .
V: TRBV7-9
CDR3: CASSDRLSDNNEQLF
DNA: TGTGCCAGCAGTGACAGATTATCCGATAACAATGAGCAGTTGTTC

size: .
length: 15
J: TRBJ2-7
D: TRBD2
V: TRBV29-1
CDR3: CSVEDGIAGSYEQYF
DNA: TGCAGCGTTGAAGATGGCATAGCGGGGTCCTACGAGCAGTACTTC

size: many
length: 14
J: TRBJ2-1
D: .
V: TRBV12-3/TRBV12-4
CDR3: CASQSEPHYGEQFF
DNA: TGTGCCAGCCAAAGCGAGCCGCATTACGGTGAGCAGTTCTTC

size: few
length: 15
J: TRBJ2-1
D: TRBD2
V: TRBV19
CDR3: CASSNGLAAYNEQFF
DNA: TGTGCCAGTAGTAATGGACTAGCGGCCTACAATGAGCAGTTTTTC

size: many
length: 13
J: TRBJ2-2
D: .
V: TRBV6-6
CDR3: CASTLGATGELFF
DNA: TGTGCCAGCACCCTAGGAGCCACCGGGGAGCTGTTTTTT

size: .
length: 15
J: TRBJ2-6
D: .
V: TRBV11-2
CDR3: CDTQRPRSGASVLTF
DNA: TGTGATACCCAGCGGCCGCGCTCTGGGGCCAGCGTCCTGACTTTC

size: .
length: 13
J: TRBJ2-1
D: .
V: TRBV6-1
CDR3: CAGEEELSNEQFF
DNA: TGTGCCGGCGAGGAGGAACTAAGTAATGAGCAGTTCTTC

size: many
length: 15
J: TRBJ2-5
D: .
V: TRBV28
CDR3: CASSLSGGSQETQYF
DNA: TGTGCCAGCAGTTTAAGCGGAGGCTCCCAAGAGACCCAGTACTTC

size: .
length: 15
J: TRBJ2-2
D: .
V: TRBV5-5
CDR3: CASSLKDSARGELAF
DNA: TGTGCTAGCAGCTTGAAAGACTCAGCTAGAGGGGAGCTGGCTTTT

size: .
length: 18
J: TRBJ2-1
D: TRBD2
V: TRBV28
CDR3: CVNSSPSGAGGFYNEQFF
DNA: TGTGTCAACAGTTCCCCCTCGGGGGCGGGAGGGTTCTACAATGAGCAGTTCTTC

size: .
length: 16
J: TRBJ2-1
D: TRBD1
V: TRBV12-3/TRBV12-4
CDR3: CASSPPGTGPYYEQFF
DNA: TGTGCCAGCAGTCCACCCGGGACAGGCCCTTATTATGAGCAGTTCTTC

size: .
length: 15
J: TRBJ2-1
D: .
V: TRBV5-1
CDR3: CASRETGRSNNEQSF
DNA: TGCGCCAGCAGAGAGACGGGACGGAGCAACAATGAGCAGTCCTTC

size: .
length: 12
J: TRBJ2-1
D: .
V: TRBV7-9
CDR3: CASSFEYNEQFF
DNA: TGTGCCAGCAGTTTTGAGTACAATGAGCAGTTCTTC

size: medium-sized
length: 13
J: TRBJ2-1
D: .
V: TRBV6-2/TRBV6-3
CDR3: CASSYQLGNEQFF
DNA: TGTGCCAGCAGTTACCAGTTGGGCAATGAGCAGTTCTTC

size: .
length: 15
J: TRBJ2-7
D: TRBD1
V: TRBV7-8
CDR3: CASSSYDRGPYEHYF
DNA: TGTGCCAGTAGCTCTTATGACAGGGGGCCCTACGAGCATTATTTC